Below are 20 T cell receptor beta chains sequenced from a single sample in a study of control samples from healthy donors and cancer patients. Some clones are missing from TCRdb's copy, which holds only in-frame ones; the method was immunoSEQ multiplex PCR. The table has roughly 150,000 clones, roughly 93% seen once. The sequenced sample was blood. Receptors originate from a man in his late teens or twenties in good health.

The chain carries TRBV12-3 or TRBV12-4 and TRBJ1-1; D uncertain. CDR3 size: 13 residues. The V end was cut by 7 bases, the J end by 0 bases, with 9 bases between. In nucleotides, the CDR3 is TGTGCCAGCACATACACAATGAACACTGAAGCTTTCTTT. Encoded protein: CASTYTMNTEAFF.

Only one count was recorded for this clone. This sequence joins TRBV2 and TRBJ2-7; 7 bases match TRBD1. V lost 8 bases, J lost 2 bases, and 3 bases stayed unmatched. This CDR3 spans 12 amino acids. Germline loops: CDR1 SNHLY, CDR2 FYNNEI. CDR3 loop: CASYDRAYEQYF. The DNA of the CDR3 is TGTGCCAGCTACGACAGGGCCTACGAGCAGTACTTC. Supplemented by reference TRBV2 and TRBJ2-7, the full variable domain reads EPEVTQTPSHQVTQMGQEVILRCVPISNHLYFYWYRQILGQKVEFLVSFYNNEISEKSEIFDDQFSVERPDGSNFTLKIRSTKLEDSAMYFCASYDRAYEQYFGPGTRLTVT.

The chain links TRBV5-1 to TRBJ2-1; TRBD1 aligns across 9 bases. This CDR3 comprises 19 residues. CDR1 is SGHRS and CDR2 is YFSETQ in the germline V gene. Unmatched junction bases numbered 20, after V lost 4 bases and J lost 6 bases. The CDR3 is CASSPGDRVWFWPFNEQFF. CDR3 bases: TGCGCCAGCAGCCCAGGGGACAGGGTATGGTTTTGGCCCTTCAATGAGCAGTTCTTC.

This clone was detected once. J is TRBJ1-5 and V is TRBV12-3 or TRBV12-4; D remains unclear. The CDR3 runs to 12 residues. The V and J ends lost 6 bases and 9 bases respectively, with 12 bases between them. CDR3 sequence (DNA): TGTGCCAGCAGCCCAATTTGGGGGCCCCAGCATTTT. Its translation: CASSPIWGPQHF.

The genes are TRBV30 and TRBJ2-3, with 9 bases matching TRBD2. The germline gives CDR1 GTSNPN, CDR2 SVGIG (reference sequence). V trimming: 0 bases; J trimming: 5 bases; junction bases outside the gene matches: 9. This CDR3 has 16 amino acids. In DNA, the CDR3 is TGTGCCTGGAGTGTGACGGGCGGGGGGGCCAGAGATACGCAGTATTTT. Protein: CAWSVTGGGARDTQYF.

V and J are TRBV6-6 and TRBJ2-1; 11 bases match TRBD2. The CDR3 has 15 amino acids. V shed 6 bases, J shed 3 bases, and the junction held 4 bases outside the gene matches. CDR1 is MNHNY and CDR2 is SVGAGI in the germline V gene (reference sequence). The CDR3 is CASSTGLAGYNEQFF. CDR3 nucleotides: TGTGCCAGCAGCACCGGACTAGCGGGCTACAATGAGCAGTTCTTC.

The J gene is TRBJ2-1, the V gene TRBV28; 10 positions agree with TRBD2. This CDR3 has 17 amino acids. With V trimmed by 0 bases and J by 6 bases, 8 bases remained unmatched. Germline CDR1 is MDHEN and CDR2 is SYDVKM. CDR3 nucleotides: TGTGCCAGCAGTTTATGGGGGAGCGGGAGGGCCTCCAATGAGCAGTTCTTC. Protein product: CASSLWGSGRASNEQFF.

V usage is TRBV27 and J usage is TRBJ1-2, with 7 bases fitting TRBD1. V gave up 2 bases and J gave up 4 bases; unmatched junction bases: 7. The CDR3 totals 15 residues. Germline CDR1 MNHEY, CDR2 SMNVEV (reference sequence). The CDR3 DNA reads TGTGCCAGCAGTTTAAGGGCAGGGGGTAGCTATGGCTACACCTTC. Translated: CASSLRAGGSYGYTF.

This clone was counted once. The chain combines TRBV6-2 or TRBV6-3 with TRBJ1-1; D is uncertain. V lost 2 bases, J lost 5 bases, and 6 bases lay in between. Germline V gene sequence: CDR1 MNHEY, CDR2 SVGEGT. The CDR3 extends over 12 amino acids. The CDR3: CASSYVRTEAFF. CDR3 nucleotides: TGTGCCAGCAGTTACGTCAGGACTGAAGCTTTCTTT.

This sequence joins TRBV28 and TRBJ2-7; 12 bases map to TRBD2. Germline V gives CDR1 MDHEN, CDR2 SYDVKM. With 6 bases clipped from V and 0 bases from J, the junction kept 6 bases outside the gene matches. CDR3 length: 16 amino acids. CDR3 sequence (DNA): TGTGCCAGCAGCCTGACTAGCGGGGGAAGCTCCTACGAGCAGTACTTC. Its protein is CASSLTSGGSSYEQYF.

The rearrangement joins TRBV7-2 to TRBJ2-1; D unresolved. The CDR3 is made up of 11 amino acids. Trimming cost V 3 bases and J 10 bases, with 7 bases left between them. In germline, CDR1 is SGHTA, CDR2 FQGNSA. CDR3 sequence: CASSLLREQFF. CDR3 sequence (DNA): TGTGCCAGCAGCTTGTTAAGGGAGCAGTTCTTC. Variable domain in full (rest from reference TRBV7-2 and TRBJ2-1): GAGVSQSPSNKVTEKGKDVELRCDPISGHTALYWYRQSLGQGLEFLIYFQGNSAPDKSGLPSDRFSAERTGGSVSTLTIQRTQQEDSAVYLCASSLLREQFFGPGTRLTVL.

The DNA of the CDR3 is TGTGCCAGCAGCCAGGGACAGGCGGAGACCCAGTACTTC. This codes for CASSQGQAETQYF. V is TRBV7-3 and J is TRBJ2-5; 8 bases line up with TRBD1. V trimming: 5 bases; J trimming: 5 bases; junction bases outside the gene matches: 4. This CDR3 has 13 residues. Per germline, CDR1 SGHTA and CDR2 FQGTGA.

The J gene is TRBJ2-1, the V gene TRBV6-1; 13 nucleotides line up with TRBD2. Per germline, CDR1 MNHNS and CDR2 SASEGT. The CDR3 runs to 18 residues. With V trimmed by 1 base and J by 4 bases, 7 bases remained unmatched. The CDR3 loop is CASSEGVKGLAGYNEQFF. CDR3 coding DNA: TGTGCCAGCAGTGAAGGCGTCAAGGGACTAGCGGGATACAATGAGCAGTTCTTC.

The chain has TRBV24-1 and TRBJ2-1; TRBD1 might be the D (5 bases). CDR1 is KGHDR and CDR2 is SFDVKD in the germline V gene. The CDR3 totals 13 residues. Trimming cost V 5 bases and J 10 bases, with 14 bases left between them. Here the CDR3 DNA reads TGTGCCACCAGTGCTGTTGGGGCAGGGGAGCAGTTCTTC. This codes for CATSAVGAGEQFF.

The chain recombines TRBV9 with TRBJ2-5, with D unclear. The CDR3 is made up of 15 amino acids. Germline-derived CDR1 and CDR2 are SGDLS and YYNGEE. V lost 2 bases to trimming and J lost 4 bases, with 15 bases between them. CDR3: CASSVGGSRAETQYF. CDR3 DNA: TGTGCCAGCAGCGTGGGTGGTAGTCGGGCAGAGACCCAGTACTTC.

The chain recombines TRBV4-2 with TRBJ1-1; D is unclear. Looked up from germline, CDR1 is LGHNA and CDR2 is YNFKEQ. V was shortened by 4 bases and J by 1 base, with 13 bases between the two germline ends. CDR3 length: 15 residues. DNA of the CDR3: TGTGCCAGCAGCCCGACGGGCCGAGGGAACACTGAAGCTTTCTTT. Its translation: CASSPTGRGNTEAFF.

The CDR3 protein is CASSSTDLTDTQYF. The CDR3 DNA follows: TGTGCCAGCAGCTCGACCGATCTCACAGATACGCAGTATTTT. V and J are TRBV7-9 and TRBJ2-3; no clear D. This CDR3 has 14 amino acids. Germline loops: CDR1 SEHNR, CDR2 FQNEAQ (reference sequence). The V end was cut by 4 bases, the J end by 2 bases, with 10 bases between.

The chain links TRBV5-4 to TRBJ1-1; D ambiguous. Germline values: CDR1 SGHNT, CDR2 YYREEE (reference sequence). CDR3 length equals 14 residues. The V and J ends lost 4 bases and 3 bases respectively, with 13 bases between them. CDR3 in amino acids: CASSHRPGDTEAFF. CDR3 bases: TGTGCCAGCAGCCATCGGCCAGGTGACACTGAAGCTTTCTTT.

The J gene is TRBJ2-5, the V gene TRBV12-3 or TRBV12-4; D remains unclear. V lost 6 bases and J 2 bases, leaving 4 bases between the germline ends. There are 11 residues in the CDR3. Here the CDR3 reads CASSQQETQYF. The CDR3, as DNA: TGTGCCAGCAGCCAGCAAGAGACCCAGTACTTC.

The chain uses TRBV30 and TRBJ1-6, with D possibly being TRBD1 (6 bases). The germline gives CDR1 GTSNPN, CDR2 SVGIG (reference sequence). The CDR3 covers 13 residues. The V gene lost 1 base and the J gene lost 8 bases, with 9 bases spanning the gap. The CDR3 DNA reads TGTGCCTGGAGTGACAGGGCGGATTCACCCCTCCACTTT. Its protein is CAWSDRADSPLHF.